Below are 19 T cell receptor beta chains sequenced from a single sample in a study of cytomegalovirus exposure and HLA in healthy donors. It was with 60 Vbeta and 13 Jbeta primers that the PCR ran. Clones were read by immunoSEQ multiplex PCR, and TCRdb kept only the in-frame ones, dropping some. The table has about 65,000 clones, around 80% seen once; the top ten hold 3.5% to 5%. The material sequenced was PBMCs. The receptor set was obtained from a young woman in good health and CMV-seronegative.

The chain joins TRBV25-1 to TRBJ1-1; the match to TRBD1 covers 7 bases. The V and J ends lost 4 bases and 1 base, in that order; junction bases with no gene match: 6. The length of the CDR3 is 15 residues. Germline V gene lookup returns CDR1 MGHDK and CDR2 SYGVNS. The CDR3 protein is CASSASGGWNTEAFF. DNA for the CDR3: TGTGCCAGCAGTGCGTCAGGGGGATGGAACACTGAAGCTTTCTTT. The full variable domain, in which reference TRBV25-1 and TRBJ1-1 provide the parts outside the CDR3, is EADIYQTPRYLVIGTGKKITLECSQTMGHDKMYWYQQDPGMELHLIHYSYGVNSTEKGDLSSESTVSRIRTEHFPLTLESARPSHTSQYLCASSASGGWNTEAFFGQGTRLTVV.

This chain joins TRBV30 and TRBJ1-2, with unresolved D. This CDR3 comprises 13 residues. The V end lost 1 base, the J end lost 0 bases, and 6 bases lay between the germline ends. Germline V lookup: CDR1 GTSNPN, CDR2 SVGIG (reference sequence). CDR3 nucleotides: TGTGCCTGGAGTGACACGACTAACTATGGCTACACCTTC. Protein product: CAWSDTTNYGYTF. Looking up the rest from reference TRBV30 and TRBJ1-2 gives the full variable domain: SQTIHQWPATLVQPVGSPLSLECTVEGTSNPNLYWYRQAAGRGLQLLFYSVGIGQISSEVPQNLSASRPQDRQFILSSKKLLLSDSGFYLCAWSDTTNYGYTFGSGTRLTVV.

This sequence joins TRBV28 and TRBJ1-1; D possibly corresponds to TRBD1 (5 bases). CDR3 length: 12 residues. Germline loops: CDR1 MDHEN, CDR2 SYDVKM. Trimming stripped 4 bases from V and 5 bases from J, with 8 bases between. CDR3 DNA: TGTGCCAGCAGTTCAGGGTTAACTGAAGCTTTCTTT. This encodes CASSSGLTEAFF.

The chain combines TRBV10-2 with TRBJ2-3; 8 nucleotides match TRBD2. V shed 8 bases, J shed 3 bases, and the junction held 7 bases outside the gene matches. The CDR3 consists of 14 residues. CDR1 is WSHSY and CDR2 is SAAADI in the germline V gene. The CDR3, as DNA: TGCGCCAGCCGGGAGGGGGGAAGAACAGATACGCAGTATTTT. Protein: CASREGGRTDTQYF.

About this clone: Other DNA variants within this sample encode the same CDR3. The J gene is TRBJ1-5, the V gene TRBV30, with a possible D match to TRBD1 (5 bases). Germline lookup yields CDR1 GTSNPN and CDR2 SVGIG (reference sequence). Between the trimmed V and J ends, which lost 3 bases and 2 bases, there was a span of 8 bases. The CDR3 is 13 residues long. The CDR3 region has the DNA TGTGCCTGGAGGGGGCAGGGCAATCAGCCCCAGCATTTT. Residues: CAWRGQGNQPQHF.

V usage is TRBV5-6 and J usage is TRBJ2-5; TRBD1 might be the D (6 bases). Trimming pared 4 bases from V and 0 bases from J, leaving 16 bases between. Germline-derived CDR1 and CDR2 are SGHDT and YYEEEE. The CDR3 is made up of 16 amino acids. CDR3 loop: CASSLGAVAYQETQYF. CDR3 sequence (DNA): TGTGCCAGCAGCCTGGGGGCGGTAGCGTACCAAGAGACCCAGTACTTC.

The chain carries TRBV5-1 and TRBJ2-7, with unresolved D. The germline CDR1 and CDR2 sequences are SGHRS and YFSETQ. V lost 0 bases and J lost 3, with 10 bases in between. This CDR3 comprises 14 residues. CDR3 bases: TGCGCCAGCAGCTTGGTTAGTGGCGGCTACGAGCAGTACTTC. This gives the protein CASSLVSGGYEQYF.

The chain joins TRBV6-5 to TRBJ1-1; 7 bases are a match to TRBD1. J gave up 0 bases and V 6 bases, and 7 bases lay outside the gene matches. This CDR3 is 15 amino acids long. Germline V gene lookup returns CDR1 MNHEY and CDR2 SVGAGI. The CDR3 DNA is TGTGCCAGCAGAATAAGACAGGGAGTGAACACTGAAGCTTTCTTT. Amino acids: CASRIRQGVNTEAFF.

This sequence joins TRBV5-4 and TRBJ2-3; no clear D gene. Trimming took off 6 bases at V and 2 bases at J, with 10 bases between the two ends. Germline V CDR1 and CDR2: SGHNT, YYREEE (reference sequence). This CDR3 spans 13 amino acids. CDR3 sequence: CASTTAHTDTQYF. The CDR3 DNA follows: TGTGCCAGCACCACCGCGCACACAGATACGCAGTATTTT.

The rearrangement links TRBV29-1 to TRBJ2-1; TRBD2 matches 14 bases. This CDR3 comprises 19 residues. The germline CDR1 and CDR2 sequences are SQVTM and ANQGSEA. V lost 4 bases and J lost 4; bases outside the gene matches: 15. The CDR3 DNA is TGCAGCGTTGTAGGGGTGGACCGGACTAGCGGGAGGACTTACAATGAGCAGTTCTTC. Amino acid sequence: CSVVGVDRTSGRTYNEQFF.

The chain uses TRBV4-2 and TRBJ1-2; maybe TRBD1 (5 bases). V was pared by 4 bases and J by 9 bases, with 21 bases between. The CDR3 is made up of 15 amino acids. Germline-derived CDR1 and CDR2 are LGHNA and YNFKEQ. The CDR3 region is CASSPHRQLFARYTF. The CDR3 region has the DNA TGTGCCAGCAGCCCACATAGACAGCTCTTTGCCCGCTACACCTTC.

The chain carries TRBV6-5 and TRBJ1-2; 12 nucleotides agree with TRBD1. The CDR3 loop spans 15 amino acids. The V gene's germline CDR1 is MNHEY and CDR2 SVGAGI. With V trimmed by 6 bases and J by 5 bases, 7 bases remained unmatched. The CDR3 nucleotides are TGTGCCAGCAGCGGGACAGGGGGCGTATCATATGGCTACACCTTC. The encoded protein is CASSGTGGVSYGYTF.

The chain couples TRBV6-6 to TRBJ2-2, with TRBD2 matching 7 bases. CDR1 is MNHNY, CDR2 SVGAGI, per germline (reference sequence). J gave up 4 bases and V 7 bases, and 12 bases lay outside the gene matches. The length of the CDR3 is 16 residues. The CDR3 reads CASNPGRAGFTGELFF. For the CDR3, the DNA is TGTGCCAGCAACCCCGGTAGAGCGGGGTTCACCGGGGAGCTGTTTTTT.

The chain is built from TRBV5-1 and TRBJ2-2; 8 nucleotides line up with TRBD1. Trimming cost V 4 bases and J 8 bases; bases outside gene matches: 13. CDR1 is SGHRS, CDR2 YFSETQ, per germline. The CDR3 is made up of 16 amino acids. The CDR3 sequence: CASSLWTGSQGGELFF. DNA for the CDR3: TGCGCCAGCAGCCTCTGGACAGGGTCCCAGGGGGGGGAGCTGTTTTTT.

The V call is TRBV11-3, the J call TRBJ1-1; no clear D. The CDR3 is 13 residues long. Trimming shortened V by 2 bases and J by 3 bases, and 7 bases separated the two germline ends. Germline V gene data show CDR1 as SGHNT and CDR2 as YENEEA. This CDR3 is CASSLSRYTEAFF. The CDR3, as DNA: TGTGCCAGCAGCTTATCGAGGTACACTGAAGCTTTCTTT.

The chain couples TRBV6-9 to TRBJ1-1; possible D gene TRBD1, 6 bases. This CDR3 is 15 amino acids long. The germline V gene encodes CDR1 MNHGY and CDR2 SVAAGI. Trimming took 5 bases from V and 6 from J, leaving 19 bases between them. CDR3 sequence: CASSAGVRKGPEAFF. The DNA for the CDR3 is TGTGCCAGCAGTGCAGGGGTCAGGAAAGGCCCTGAAGCTTTCTTT.

The chain couples TRBV6-4 to TRBJ1-5; unclear D gene. The CDR3 runs 13 residues. The V end lost 4 bases, the J end lost 6 bases, and 10 bases lay between the germline ends. Germline assignment: CDR1 MRHNA and CDR2 SNTAGT. CDR3 residues: CASSVGVGQPQHF. The CDR3 DNA follows: TGTGCCAGCAGTGTAGGAGTGGGTCAGCCCCAGCATTTT.

The V gene is TRBV30, the J gene TRBJ2-1; D might be TRBD2 (7 bases). V was cut by 2 bases and J by 7 bases, with 12 bases left in between. The CDR3 is made up of 13 amino acids. Germline CDR1 and CDR2: GTSNPN and SVGIG (reference sequence). The CDR3 DNA follows: TGTGCCTGGAGTAGGAGGGGGGGGAATGAGCAGTTCTTC. Its translation is CAWSRRGGNEQFF.

The chain couples TRBV11-3 to TRBJ1-1; 9 bases agree with TRBD1. Trimming removed 5 bases from V and 0 bases from J; junction bases left unmatched: 4. The germline gives CDR1 SGHNT, CDR2 YENEEA. This CDR3 contains 15 residues. CDR3 DNA: TGTGCCAGCAGCGTCCGGGACAGGGTGAACACTGAAGCTTTCTTT. This translates into CASSVRDRVNTEAFF.